These 22 T cell receptor beta chains share one sample of origin, sequenced in a study of T-cell memory formation after mild COVID-19. TCRdb itself ran the 5' RACE reads through MiXCR, one entry per CDR3 protein. The sample contains approximately 210,000 distinct CDR3 sequences, approximately 30% of which appear only once. Material for sequencing was PBMCs or a T cell subset sorted from them (not recorded which). The receptors were sampled from an adult woman who had mild COVID-19 (a few samples of this study predate the infection). Cell type and time point are not known.

This clonotype was counted only a few times. The chain couples TRBV7-2 to TRBJ2-1, with D possibly being TRBD1 (6 bases). The CDR3 spans 15 residues. V was trimmed by 7 bases and J by 4 bases, leaving 17 bases between them. Germline lookup yields CDR1 SGHTA and CDR2 FQGNSA. The CDR3 protein is CASTIGQGPYNEQFF. In nucleotides, the CDR3 is TGTGCCAGCACCATTGGCCAGGGGCCTTACAATGAGCAGTTCTTC.

This chain uses TRBV27 with TRBJ1-2; TRBD1 might be the D (5 bases). The CDR3 has 16 amino acids. The V end was cut by 0 bases, the J end by 8 bases, with 19 bases between. Germline V gene data show CDR1 as MNHEY and CDR2 as SMNVEV (reference sequence). CDR3 in amino acids: CASSLSYDLGVWGYTF. CDR3 nucleotide sequence: TGTGCCAGCAGTTTATCGTATGATCTGGGGGTATGGGGCTACACCTTC.

The genes are TRBV18 and TRBJ1-5, with TRBD1 as a possible D gene (5 bases). V gave up 3 bases and J gave up 5 bases, with 11 bases separating them. The V gene's germline CDR1 is KGHSH and CDR2 LQKENI. The CDR3 spans 14 residues. The CDR3 spells CASSPIQGDQPQHF. In nucleotides, the CDR3 is TGTGCCAGCTCACCCATTCAGGGCGATCAGCCCCAGCATTTT.

The rearrangement joins TRBV19 to TRBJ2-2, with TRBD2 as a possible D gene (6 bases). Trimming shortened V by 6 bases and J by 1 base, and 12 bases separated the two germline ends. The CDR3 runs 15 residues. Germline V gene data show CDR1 as LNHDA and CDR2 as SQIVND (reference sequence). The CDR3 sequence: CASRTGTLNTGELFF. In DNA, the CDR3 is TGTGCCAGTAGGACCGGGACTTTGAACACCGGGGAGCTGTTTTTT. The entire variable domain, with the rest obtained from reference TRBV19 and TRBJ2-2, is as follows: DGGITQSPKYLFRKEGQNVTLSCEQNLNHDAMYWYRQDPGQGLRLIYYSQIVNDFQKGDIAEGYSVSREKKESFPLTVTSAQKNPTAFYLCASRTGTLNTGELFFGEGSRLTVL.

The chain couples TRBV4-3 to TRBJ2-1, with TRBD1 matching 7 bases. The V gene's germline CDR1 is LGHNA and CDR2 YSLEER. The V gene end was trimmed by 0 bases and the J gene end by 4 bases; junction bases not matched to a gene: 9. This CDR3 spans 17 amino acids. This CDR3 is CASSQDLPGQFYNEQFF. The CDR3 DNA follows: TGCGCCAGCAGCCAAGATCTCCCGGGACAGTTTTACAATGAGCAGTTCTTC.

The chain combines TRBV5-6 with TRBJ2-2, with D tentatively TRBD2 (5 bases). V lost 4 bases and J 6 bases, leaving 10 bases between the germline ends. Germline-derived CDR1 and CDR2 are SGHDT and YYEEEE. The CDR3 is 13 residues long. The CDR3 bases are TGTGCCAGCAGCGCGCGGCGGGCCGGGGAGCTGTTTTTT. Protein sequence: CASSARRAGELFF.

This clonotype was counted a few times. The chain employs TRBV9 and TRBJ2-2, with TRBD1 as a possible D gene (6 bases). The CDR3 has 16 amino acids. CDR1 and CDR2 (germline): SGDLS, YYNGEE. Trimming pared 3 bases from V and 4 bases from J, leaving 16 bases between. CDR3 loop: CASSGGTKRRTGELFF. The DNA for the CDR3 is TGTGCCAGCAGCGGAGGGACAAAGAGGCGCACCGGGGAGCTGTTTTTT.

This clonotype has a handful of counts. The V gene is TRBV5-1, the J gene TRBJ2-1; D remains unclear. Between the trimmed V and J ends, which lost 6 bases and 5 bases, there was a span of 9 bases. Germline CDR1 reads SGHRS; CDR2 reads YFSETQ. CDR3 size: 12 residues. The CDR3 sequence is CASKNWDNEQFF. CDR3 sequence (DNA): TGCGCCAGCAAAAATTGGGACAATGAGCAGTTCTTC.

This clonotype was seen only a few times. V is TRBV7-3 and J is TRBJ2-1, with 10 bases that match TRBD2. The CDR3 totals 17 residues. The trim removed 5 bases at V and 3 bases at J, leaving 10 bases unmatched. Germline CDR1 reads SGHTA; CDR2 reads FQGTGA. CDR3 nucleotide sequence: TGTGCCAGCAGCCCCGAGTCCGGGACTAGCGACTACAATGAGCAGTTCTTC. Translation: CASSPESGTSDYNEQFF.

The V call is TRBV12-3 or TRBV12-4, the J call TRBJ2-7; 10 positions match TRBD1. The V gene end was trimmed by 3 bases and the J gene end by 5 bases; junction bases not matched to a gene: 7. The CDR3 totals 15 residues. CDR3 DNA: TGTGCCAGCAGTTTCGGGGACAGGGGAGTCCACGAGCAGTACTTC. Protein product: CASSFGDRGVHEQYF.

The chain uses TRBV5-1 and TRBJ1-1, with D possibly TRBD1 on 5 matching bases. Germline CDR1 reads SGHRS; CDR2 reads YFSETQ. This CDR3 contains 14 residues. V lost 5 bases and J 3 bases, leaving 14 bases between the germline ends. The CDR3 is CASRGDQGDTEAFF. The CDR3 DNA reads TGCGCCAGCAGAGGAGACCAGGGTGACACTGAAGCTTTCTTT.

The CDR3, as DNA: TGCAGCGTCGTCGGACACCCGAACACTGAAGCTTTCTTT. Its translation: CSVVGHPNTEAFF. The chain recombines TRBV29-1 with TRBJ1-1; TRBD1 is a possible D gene (5 bases). Trimming cost V 6 bases and J 1 base, with 12 bases left between them. CDR1 and CDR2 (germline): SQVTM, ANQGSEA. CDR3 length equals 13 residues.

This clonotype was seen only a few times. This chain links TRBV4-2 with TRBJ2-5; 9 bases agree with TRBD1. Germline values: CDR1 LGHNA, CDR2 YNFKEQ. The V and J ends lost 4 bases and 5 bases, in that order; junction bases with no gene match: 8. The CDR3 runs to 15 residues. The chain's CDR3 is CASSPSDRGRETQYF. The DNA of the CDR3 is TGTGCCAGCAGCCCTTCGGACAGGGGAAGGGAGACCCAGTACTTC.

The V and J genes are TRBV6-5 and TRBJ2-5; 7 nucleotides line up with TRBD1. Germline CDR1 MNHEY, CDR2 SVGAGI. V shed 0 bases, J shed 2 bases, and the junction held 9 bases outside the gene matches. The CDR3 sequence is 17 residues long. The CDR3 bases are TGTGCCAGCAGTTACTCCCAAATCGCGACAGGGCAAGAGACCCAGTACTTC. Amino acid sequence: CASSYSQIATGQETQYF.

This clonotype appeared a few times. The genes are TRBV11-2 and TRBJ2-2, with D maybe TRBD1 (5 bases). CDR3 length: 13 amino acids. The germline V gene encodes CDR1 SGHAT and CDR2 FQNNGV. The ends were cut back, 3 bases at V and 6 bases at J, with 8 bases in the middle. DNA of the CDR3: TGTGCCAGCAGCTTCGGCAGGGCCGGGGAGCTGTTTTTT. Translating it yields CASSFGRAGELFF.

The chain links TRBV6-6 to TRBJ2-7; the D gene is possibly TRBD1 (6 bases). V gave up 1 base and J gave up 3 bases, with 10 bases separating them. Germline values: CDR1 MNHNY, CDR2 SVGAGI (reference sequence). This CDR3 contains 14 residues. The CDR3 DNA reads TGTGCCAGCAGTTACTACCAGGGGAACTACGAGCAGTACTTC. It specifies CASSYYQGNYEQYF.

This chain uses TRBV12-3 or TRBV12-4 with TRBJ2-2, with 8 positions matching TRBD2. This CDR3 spans 15 amino acids. The V segment lost 6 bases and the J segment 1 base; nucleotides outside the gene matches: 4. The CDR3, as DNA: TGTGCCAGCAGACCCGCGGGGGGGAACACCGGGGAGCTGTTTTTT. The encoded protein is CASRPAGGNTGELFF.

This clonotype showed up just a few times. The rearrangement uses TRBV7-9 and TRBJ1-1; perhaps TRBD1 as D (6 bases). The CDR3 sequence is 16 residues long. Germline assignment: CDR1 SEHNR and CDR2 FQNEAQ (reference sequence). The germline V and J ends were trimmed by 6 bases and 7 bases, with 24 bases remaining between them. The CDR3 reads CASSHPRQASSGEAFF. In DNA, the CDR3 is TGTGCCAGCAGTCACCCGCGACAGGCCTCTTCTGGTGAAGCTTTCTTT.

This clonotype occurred a few times. This CDR3 is CSVAGRARTDTQYF. The DNA for the CDR3 is TGCAGCGTTGCTGGGCGGGCTCGCACAGATACGCAGTATTTT. The chain links TRBV29-1 to TRBJ2-3; weak D call: TRBD2 (5 bases). Germline V CDR1 and CDR2: SQVTM, ANQGSEA. The CDR3 totals 14 residues. The V end was cut by 4 bases, the J end by 1 base, with 12 bases between.

This clonotype was seen more than once but under ten times. The chain joins TRBV20-1 to TRBJ1-5; TRBD1 matches 8 bases. Looked up from germline, CDR1 is DFQATT and CDR2 is SNEGSKA (reference sequence). The V and J ends lost 4 bases and 3 bases, in that order; junction bases with no gene match: 8. This CDR3 has 15 amino acids. CDR3: CSATHGQGLNQPQHF. The CDR3, as DNA: TGCAGTGCTACCCATGGACAGGGCCTCAATCAGCCCCAGCATTTT.

The gene calls are TRBV6-5 and TRBJ2-1; 9 positions match TRBD1. Germline V CDR1 and CDR2: MNHEY, SVGAGI. The CDR3 is 19 amino acids. Trimming at V came to 6 bases and at J to 0 bases, leaving 15 bases not matched to a gene. The CDR3 loop is CASRILPTGTGSSYNEQFF. CDR3 in DNA: TGTGCCAGCAGGATCCTACCTACCGGGACAGGGAGCTCCTACAATGAGCAGTTCTTC.

CDR3 coding DNA: TGTGCCAGCAGTCGGGCTGAAGATTCCTACGAGCAGTACTTC. Its protein product is CASSRAEDSYEQYF. The chain has TRBV12-3 or TRBV12-4 and TRBJ2-7; D uncertain. V shed 5 bases and J shed 1 base, with 12 bases lying between them. This CDR3 has 14 amino acids.